These 26 T cell receptor beta chains came from one sample sequenced in a study of shared clonotypes between healthy human individuals. Using immunoSEQ multiplex PCR, the repertoire was profiled, and TCRdb retains in-frame clones only, with some absent. Among roughly 2,000,000 clones listed, over 85% were seen once. Positively selected for CCR7, the CD45RO-negative cells used as naive CD8 cells excluded terminally differentiated effector memory CD45RA+ cells. Sequencing was done on a sample of naive CD8+ T cells from PBMCs. These receptors originate from a man between 18 and 35 years old in good health. Some clones in this sample may be carry-over from other donors' samples.

This chain uses TRBV28 with TRBJ2-7, with 10 bases lining up with TRBD1. The CDR3 loop spans 16 amino acids. Unmatched junction bases numbered 12, after V lost 8 bases and J lost 2 bases. Germline V gene sequence: CDR1 MDHEN, CDR2 SYDVKM. The CDR3 DNA follows: TGTGCCAGCGCTGGCTTGGGACAGGGGCTCGCCTACGAGCAGTACTTC. Its translation: CASAGLGQGLAYEQYF.

The chain has TRBV18 and TRBJ1-2, with D perhaps matching TRBD1 (6 bases). CDR1 and CDR2 (germline): KGHSH, LQKENI. CDR3 length: 16 amino acids. Deletions cut 3 bases from V and 5 bases from J, with 19 bases between. CDR3 region: CASSPPRGGRTYGYTF. For the CDR3, the DNA is TGTGCCAGCTCACCCCCGAGGGGGGGGCGAACTTATGGCTACACCTTC.

A single count supports this clone. V gene TRBV9 combines with J gene TRBJ1-2; D may be TRBD1 (5 bases). This CDR3 region has 15 residues. CDR1 SGDLS and CDR2 YYNGEE come from the germline V gene. The germline V and J ends were trimmed by 4 bases and 3 bases, with 16 bases remaining between them. The CDR3 nucleotides are TGTGCCAGCAGCCCGGTGGGGGGGAATTACTATGGCTACACCTTC. Protein sequence: CASSPVGGNYYGYTF.

The V gene is TRBV28, the J gene TRBJ1-1; D unresolved. The V gene lost 6 bases and the J gene lost 4 bases, with 21 bases spanning the gap. This CDR3 region has 16 residues. Germline V gene data show CDR1 as MDHEN and CDR2 as SYDVKM. Here the CDR3 reads CASSNPRITGLTEAFF. In DNA, the CDR3 is TGTGCCAGCAGCAACCCCCGGATAACTGGGCTCACTGAAGCTTTCTTT.

The CDR3 bases are TGTGCCAGCAGCTCAGGACTAGCGGGAGGGTCCGAGCAGTACTTC. It translates to CASSSGLAGGSEQYF. The genes are TRBV13 and TRBJ2-7; TRBD2 matches at 15 bases. The CDR3 is 15 amino acids. V was clipped by 4 bases and J by 6 bases; unmatched bases: 4. Per the germline V gene, CDR1 is PRHDT and CDR2 is FYEKMQ (reference sequence). Variable domain in full (rest from reference TRBV13 and TRBJ2-7): AAGVIQSPRHLIKEKRETATLKCYPIPRHDTVYWYQQGPGQDPQFLISFYEKMQSDKGSIPDRFSAQQFSDYHSELNMSSLELGDSALYFCASSSGLAGGSEQYFGPGTRLTVT.

The rearrangement uses TRBV10-3 and TRBJ1-1; D gene ambiguous. The germline V and J ends were trimmed by 0 bases and 1 base, with 9 bases remaining between them. Germline V CDR1 and CDR2: ENHRY, SYGVKD. The CDR3 is 15 amino acids. In DNA form, the CDR3 reads TGTGCCATCAGTGAGTCGACTACGGCGAACACTGAAGCTTTCTTT. Its translation is CAISESTTANTEAFF.

The CDR3 DNA reads TGTGCCAGCAGCTTAGTTCGGGGGACCATATATTTT. It translates to CASSLVRGTIYF. The rearrangement uses TRBV7-8 and TRBJ1-3; weak D call: TRBD1 (5 bases). V gave up 1 base and J gave up 10 bases, with 8 bases separating them. The CDR3 has 12 amino acids. Germline assignment: CDR1 SGHVS and CDR2 FQNEAQ.

The chain is built from TRBV5-1 and TRBJ1-2, with TRBD1 matching 9 bases. The junction had 3 bases not matched to a gene; V was cut back by 4 bases and J by 5 bases. From germline, CDR1 is SGHRS and CDR2 YFSETQ. The CDR3 spans 13 residues. CDR3 sequence reads: CASSVGTGYGYTF. As DNA, the CDR3 is TGCGCCAGCAGCGTAGGGACAGGGTATGGCTACACCTTC.

This clone was counted a single time. This rearrangement joins TRBV5-1 to TRBJ2-5; D might be TRBD1 or TRBD2, each matching 5 bases. The CDR3 runs 15 residues. The germline V gene has CDR1 SGHRS and CDR2 YFSETQ. Trimming removed 1 base from V and 1 base from J, with 11 bases in between. CDR3 in DNA: TGCGCCAGCAGCTTGTGGGGCAGCGGCCAAGAGACCCAGTACTTC. This gives the protein CASSLWGSGQETQYF.

Worth noting for this clone: The sample contains more than one DNA sequence encoding this CDR3. This rearrangement joins TRBV18 to TRBJ2-1, with TRBD1 matching over 8 bases. V was pared by 3 bases and J by 2 bases, with 3 bases of the junction left unmatched. Germline values: CDR1 KGHSH, CDR2 LQKENI. The CDR3 loop spans 15 amino acids. CDR3 loop: CASSPTGGPYNEQFF. The CDR3 DNA reads as TGTGCCAGCTCACCCACAGGGGGGCCCTACAATGAGCAGTTCTTC. Looking up the rest from reference TRBV18 and TRBJ2-1 gives the full variable domain: NAGVMQNPRHLVRRRGQEARLRCSPMKGHSHVYWYRQLPEEGLKFMVYLQKENIIDESGMPKERFSAEFPKEGPSILRIQQVVRGDSAAYFCASSPTGGPYNEQFFGPGTRLTVL.

The genes are TRBV2 and TRBJ1-4; 7 bases map to TRBD1. Looked up from germline, CDR1 is SNHLY and CDR2 is FYNNEI. The CDR3 runs to 16 residues. Trimming cost V 4 bases and J 4 bases; bases outside gene matches: 9. CDR3 nucleotides: TGTGCCAGCAGTGGGACAGGTTCAACTTATAATGAAAAACTGTTTTTT. Its translation is CASSGTGSTYNEKLFF.

The CDR3 region has the DNA TGTGCCAGCAGTCCCTCAGCGGGAGTGAGGGGAGATACGCAGTATTTT. Translated, it gives CASSPSAGVRGDTQYF. The chain links TRBV27 to TRBJ2-3; 8 positions agree with TRBD2. The CDR3 is 16 amino acids. The germline gives CDR1 MNHEY, CDR2 SMNVEV (reference sequence). Trimming took 5 bases from V and 5 from J; bases not matched to a gene: 12.

The V and J genes are TRBV10-3 and TRBJ2-1, with 9 bases lining up with TRBD2. Germline values: CDR1 ENHRY, CDR2 SYGVKD. The CDR3 is 16 residues long. V dropped 0 bases and J dropped 3; count of bases not matched to a gene: 3. The DNA for the CDR3 is TGTGCCATCAGTGAGTCTAAACTAGCGGGCTACAATGAGCAGTTCTTC. Translating it yields CAISESKLAGYNEQFF.

The rearrangement links TRBV27 to TRBJ2-1; 13 bases fit TRBD2. V gave up 6 bases and J gave up 3 bases; unmatched junction bases: 2. The CDR3 runs 15 residues. Germline V CDR1 and CDR2: MNHEY, SMNVEV (reference sequence). CDR3 residues: CASRTSGRLYNEQFF. CDR3 in DNA: TGTGCCAGCAGGACTAGCGGGAGGCTCTACAATGAGCAGTTCTTC.

This sequence joins TRBV5-1 and TRBJ1-1; D gene uncertain. The CDR3 runs to 14 residues. V lost 0 bases, J lost 5 bases, and 11 bases lay in between. Germline CDR1 SGHRS, CDR2 YFSETQ. The CDR3 is CASSLGRERTEAFF. The CDR3 bases are TGCGCCAGCAGCTTGGGTCGGGAAAGGACTGAAGCTTTCTTT.

J is TRBJ2-3 and V is TRBV29-1; D gene ambiguous. Trimming removed 3 bases from V and 2 bases from J, with 12 bases in between. CDR1 and CDR2 (germline): SQVTM, ANQGSEA. The CDR3 runs 14 residues. The CDR3 region is CSVDTGLITDTQYF. The CDR3 DNA follows: TGCAGCGTTGATACCGGGCTAATCACAGATACGCAGTATTTT.

The gene calls are TRBV4-1 and TRBJ2-5; tentative D call: TRBD1 (6 bases). Germline CDR1 is MGHRA and CDR2 is YSYEKL. The CDR3 covers 16 residues. V lost 4 bases, J lost 4 bases, and 19 bases lay in between. The CDR3 sequence is CASSPAPGVKVETQYF. The CDR3, as DNA: TGCGCCAGCAGCCCCGCCCCAGGGGTAAAGGTAGAGACCCAGTACTTC.

This clone has just a few counts. The V and J genes are TRBV25-1 and TRBJ1-2; unclear D gene. V was shortened by 2 bases and J by 4 bases, with 11 bases between the two germline ends. The CDR3 runs 14 residues. Germline CDR1 is MGHDK and CDR2 is SYGVNS. The CDR3 sequence is CASSESGYSYGYTF. The CDR3 DNA is TGTGCCAGCAGTGAAAGTGGGTATTCCTATGGCTACACCTTC.

The chain joins TRBV7-3 to TRBJ2-1, with D perhaps assigned TRBD1 or TRBD2 (5 bases each). The CDR3 has 17 residues. In germline, CDR1 is SGHTA, CDR2 FQGTGA. With 2 bases removed from V and 2 bases from J, the gap between germline ends came to 16 bases. The DNA for the CDR3 is TGTGCCAGCAGCTTAGTAGGGACGTACCTAACCTACAATGAGCAGTTCTTC. It yields the protein CASSLVGTYLTYNEQFF.

The V gene is TRBV6-1, the J gene TRBJ1-4, with D uncertain. CDR1 is MNHNS, CDR2 SASEGT, per germline. V lost 3 bases to trimming and J lost 8 bases, with 10 bases between them. The CDR3 sequence is 13 residues long. The CDR3 is CASSEGTGEKLFF. The CDR3 DNA reads as TGTGCCAGCAGTGAGGGAACCGGGGAAAAACTGTTTTTT.

In its sample, this clone was seen once. J is TRBJ1-5 and V is TRBV19, with D perhaps TRBD1 (5 bases). CDR3 length equals 16 residues. CDR1 is LNHDA, CDR2 SQIVND, per germline (reference sequence). V was cut by 3 bases and J by 6 bases, with 18 bases left in between. CDR3 sequence: CASSIEAGRDPQPQHF. The CDR3 DNA sequence: TGTGCCAGTAGTATTGAGGCAGGGAGGGACCCTCAGCCCCAGCATTTT.

The genes are TRBV15 and TRBJ1-1, with D tentatively TRBD1 (5 bases). Trimming stripped 4 bases from V and 6 bases from J, with 18 bases between. The CDR3 totals 15 residues. CDR1 LNHNV and CDR2 YYDKDF come from the germline V gene (reference sequence). CDR3 in amino acids: CATSTIQEGAAEAFF. The CDR3 region has the DNA TGTGCCACCAGCACCATACAGGAAGGTGCGGCTGAAGCTTTCTTT.

In DNA form, the CDR3 reads TGTGCCAGCGGGGTCCTATCTGAAGCTTTCTTT. The encoded protein is CASGVLSEAFF. The V and J genes are TRBV25-1 and TRBJ1-1, with D hard to call. The CDR3 consists of 11 residues. Trimming shortened V by 8 bases and J by 6 bases, and 10 bases separated the two germline ends. CDR1 is MGHDK and CDR2 is SYGVNS in the germline V gene.

The sample holds a few counts of this clone. Other nucleotide sequences in the sample specify the same CDR3. This sequence joins TRBV6-5 and TRBJ2-5, with 11 bases matching TRBD1. CDR3 size: 15 residues. CDR1 is MNHEY, CDR2 SVGAGI, per germline. V shed 0 bases, J shed 4 bases, and the junction held 1 base outside the gene matches. CDR3 sequence reads: CASSYSGTGGETQYF. Written as DNA, the CDR3 is TGTGCCAGCAGTTACTCCGGGACAGGGGGAGAGACCCAGTACTTC.

This clone was observed once. The rearrangement links TRBV5-4 to TRBJ2-7, with D unresolved. Deletions cut 2 bases from V and 6 bases from J, with 18 bases between. Germline values: CDR1 SGHNT, CDR2 YYREEE (reference sequence). There are 15 residues in the CDR3. The CDR3 DNA follows: TGTGCCAGCAGCTTTGGCGACCCCGATCCCGCCGAGCAGTACTTC. Translating gives CASSFGDPDPAEQYF. Full variable domain (remainder filled in from reference TRBV5-4 and TRBJ2-7): ETGVTQSPTHLIKTRGQQVTLRCSSQSGHNTVSWYQQALGQGPQFIFQYYREEENGRGNFPPRFSGLQFPNYSSELNVNALELDDSALYLCASSFGDPDPAEQYFGPGTRLTVT.

Notes on this clone: Other DNA variants within this sample encode the same CDR3. The rearrangement uses TRBV5-1 and TRBJ1-1; a weak D match, TRBD1 (5 bases). The CDR3 has 14 amino acids. Germline loops: CDR1 SGHRS, CDR2 YFSETQ. Between the trimmed V and J ends, which lost 0 bases and 0 bases, there was a span of 6 bases. CDR3 amino acids: CASSLDRLNTEAFF. CDR3 DNA sequence: TGCGCCAGCAGCTTGGACAGGTTGAACACTGAAGCTTTCTTT.